The T cell receptor beta chain under discussion was sequenced for a study of cytomegalovirus exposure and HLA in healthy donors. The study ran its PCR with 60 Vbeta and 13 Jbeta primers. The repertoire was sequenced with immunoSEQ multiplex PCR; TCRdb's copy has only in-frame clones and lacks some. In the table there are 90,000 to 140,000 clones, around 15% of which are singletons. The germline V gene encodes CDR1 MNHNS and CDR2 SASEGT. The CDR3 sequence is 15 residues long. J gave up 0 bases and V 7 bases, and 6 bases lay outside the gene matches. Sequenced: PBMCs. The chain couples TRBV6-1 to TRBJ2-1; 7 positions agree with TRBD1. This clonotype was sampled from a female donor in good health and CMV-seronegative. The CDR3 protein is CASNIQGSSYNEQFF. The DNA for the CDR3 is TGTGCCAGCAATATACAGGGGAGCTCCTACAATGAGCAGTTCTTC.